This T cell receptor (beta chain) is from a study of cytomegalovirus exposure and HLA in healthy donors. Study context: About 179 million T cells yielded approximately 110 million unique TCR beta sequences in earlier analysis.

Trimming removed 6 bases from V and 0 bases from J; junction bases left unmatched: 2. The CDR3 contains 14 residues. Germline V gives CDR1 SGHTA, CDR2 FQGNSA. The PCR had 60 Vbeta and 13 Jbeta primers. TCRdb keeps only in-frame clones here, not all; method: immunoSEQ multiplex PCR. This table holds roughly 150,000 clones, roughly 85% found once. Study findings and constraints: Most observed TCR sequences were rare, whereas some public TCRs were detected in many donors. Reported results showed that the classifier diagnosed cytomegalovirus status with high specificity and sensitivity. There were several of the most significant clusters that appeared linked to common viral pathogens in a later analysis.

About this clone itself: What it binds is not known.

The rearrangement joins TRBV7-2 to TRBJ1-3; 7 bases map to TRBD1. Sequenced sample: PBMCs. This TCR was sampled from a man aged 40-55 years in good health and CMV-seropositive. The CDR3 bases are TGTGCCAGCAGGGGGACAGCCTCTGGAAACACCATATATTTT. Protein sequence: CASRGTASGNTIYF.